The 9 T cell receptor beta chains reported below all come from one sample, sequenced in a study of vaccination and CD4 T cells after COVID-19. Cultured CD4+ T-cell DNA underwent Oncomine TCR Beta short-read sequencing. Via MiXCR, TCRdb re-called the PCR reads, giving one row per CDR3 protein. This table holds over 15,000 distinct CDR3 sequences, under 60% found once. Their recognized antigens are unknown. Stated time point: late sampling 161 to 241 days after vaccination in a few convalescent patients. Treatment described: roughly ten-day PBMC culture with coronavirus spike peptide pools or control peptides (ViraFEST assay). This material consisted of CD4+ T cells from blood, cultured in vitro, taken about 7 months after SARS-CoV-2 vaccination. Every receptor here comes from a human donor who had recovered from COVID-19.

This clonotype was observed once. This chain connects TRBV10-3 to TRBJ2-6, with D possibly TRBD1 on 6 matching bases. From germline, CDR1 is ENHRY and CDR2 SYGVKD. With 6 bases removed from V and 4 bases from J, the gap between germline ends came to 16 bases. The CDR3 length is 16 residues. This chain's CDR3 is CAIRKSQGLGANVLTF. The CDR3 DNA reads TGTGCCATCAGGAAATCCCAGGGGCTGGGGGCCAACGTCCTGACTTTC.

V is TRBV5-4 and J is TRBJ2-7, with 10 bases aligning to TRBD1. The CDR3 contains 14 residues. Germline V CDR1 and CDR2: SGHNT, YYREEE (reference sequence). After removal of 3 bases from V and 6 bases from J, the junction contained 6 bases not matched to a gene. CDR3 protein: CASSWGTGDREQYF. Written as DNA, the CDR3 is TGTGCCAGCAGCTGGGGGACAGGGGATCGCGAGCAGTACTTC. The whole variable domain, remainder taken from reference TRBV5-4 and TRBJ2-7, is ETGVTQSPTHLIKTRGQQVTLRCSSQSGHNTVSWYQQALGQGPQFIFQYYREEENGRGNFPPRFSGLQFPNYSSELNVNALELDDSALYLCASSWGTGDREQYFGPGTRLTVT.

This clonotype has a handful of counts. This chain connects TRBV5-1 to TRBJ2-5; 8 bases agree with TRBD2. Germline V gene sequence: CDR1 SGHRS, CDR2 YFSETQ. The CDR3 contains 13 residues. J gave up 3 bases and V 4 bases, and 2 bases lay outside the gene matches. CDR3 protein: CASSGTRKETQYF. CDR3 in DNA: TGCGCCAGCAGCGGGACTAGGAAAGAGACCCAGTACTTC.

The sample holds one count of this clonotype. Sequence at one end of the junction differs from germline and may be a read error. The chain joins TRBV7-7 to TRBJ2-2, with D maybe TRBD2 (6 bases). The CDR3 length is 15 residues. CDR1 and CDR2 from the germline V gene are SSHAT and FNYEAQ (reference sequence). The CDR3, as DNA: TGTGCTAGCAGCCCCCGAGGGGCTCTAGCGGGGGAGCTGTTTTTT. It translates to CASSPRGALAGELFF.

This clonotype was observed a few times. J is TRBJ1-1 and V is TRBV6-1, with D unclear. V lost 6 bases, J lost 0 bases, and 14 bases lay in between. The CDR3 sequence is 15 residues long. The germline gives CDR1 MNHNS, CDR2 SASEGT. This CDR3 reads CASSPNRVLNTEAFF. The CDR3 DNA is TGTGCCAGCAGCCCCAACCGAGTGCTGAACACTGAAGCTTTCTTT.

This clonotype was seen only a few times. V gene TRBV11-3 combines with J gene TRBJ1-2; D call uncertain. CDR3 length: 15 amino acids. Trimming removed 5 bases at V and 4 bases at J, with 17 bases between. CDR1 SGHNT and CDR2 YENEEA come from the germline V gene. The CDR3 DNA reads TGTGCCAGCAGCAGCGGCGGAGAGGGAAGCTATGGCTACACCTTC. Amino acids: CASSSGGEGSYGYTF.

The table lists this clonotype with a few counts. The chain uses TRBV20-1 and TRBJ1-2; D is possibly TRBD1 (6 bases). This CDR3 spans 15 amino acids. V gave up 0 bases and J gave up 0 bases, with 11 bases separating them. CDR1 and CDR2 from the germline V gene are DFQATT and SNEGSKA (reference sequence). CDR3 loop: CSARDGQPANYGYTF. The CDR3 nucleotides are TGCAGTGCTAGAGATGGACAGCCAGCTAACTATGGCTACACCTTC.

The chain has TRBV6-5 and TRBJ1-2; D possibly corresponds to TRBD1 (5 bases). The germline CDR1 and CDR2 sequences are MNHEY and SVGAGI. V was shortened by 0 bases and J by 7 bases, with 9 bases between the two germline ends. CDR3 length: 13 residues. The CDR3 region is CASSYSGVTGYTF. The CDR3 DNA reads as TGTGCCAGCAGTTACTCAGGGGTTACTGGCTACACCTTC.

This clonotype was recorded once. V usage is TRBV6-2 or TRBV6-3 and J usage is TRBJ2-5; D is unresolved. V was trimmed by 8 bases and J by 4 bases, leaving 14 bases between them. CDR1 is MNHEY, CDR2 SVGEGT, per germline. This CDR3 has 13 residues. The CDR3 DNA sequence: TGTGCCAGCGGATCCCGACTGGGAGAGACCCAGTACTTC. This encodes CASGSRLGETQYF.